Following are 10 T cell receptor beta chains from one sample sequenced in a study of OX40 agonist ivuxolimab in advanced cancers. TCRdb's copy holds only in-frame clones and misses some; the assay was immunoSEQ multiplex PCR. This table has about 16,000 clones, about 83% appearing once. This sample comprised CD4+ or CD8+ T cells sorted from blood, obtained in a trial of the OX40 agonist ivuxolimab. The receptors were sampled from an adult with an advanced solid tumor such as melanoma, head and neck, liver or kidney cancer.

The chain combines TRBV7-8 with TRBJ2-7; TRBD1 agrees at 8 bases. The CDR3 sequence is 14 residues long. Germline V CDR1 and CDR2: SGHVS, FQNEAQ. Trimming cost V 2 bases and J 3 bases; bases outside gene matches: 3. CDR3 nucleotides: TGTGCCAGCAGCTTACGGGACAGGAACTACGAGCAGTACTTC. Its protein is CASSLRDRNYEQYF.

This chain uses TRBV19 with TRBJ2-1; D gene ambiguous. Per the germline V gene, CDR1 is LNHDA and CDR2 is SQIVND (reference sequence). The CDR3 is 12 amino acids. Trimming removed 1 base at V and 4 bases at J, with 2 bases between. The CDR3 loop is CASSIGYNEQFF. The CDR3 bases are TGTGCCAGTAGTATAGGTTACAATGAGCAGTTCTTC.

In its sample, this clone ranks as medium-sized (0.01 to 0.1%). This chain connects TRBV9 to TRBJ1-2; 10 positions agree with TRBD1. V trimming: 4 bases; J trimming: 7 bases; junction bases outside the gene matches: 7. Germline V CDR1 and CDR2: SGDLS, YYNGEE. This CDR3 is 14 amino acids long. CDR3: CASSPSTGGSGYTF. CDR3 sequence (DNA): TGTGCCAGCAGCCCGTCGACAGGGGGCTCTGGCTACACCTTC.

This clone has only a few counts. The chain is built from TRBV6-1 and TRBJ1-2; D is unresolved. The CDR3 has 12 residues. Germline CDR1 MNHNS, CDR2 SASEGT. Trimming left V 6 bases short and J 7 bases short, with 12 bases between. The CDR3: CASSGMETGYTF. The DNA for the CDR3 is TGTGCCAGCAGCGGTATGGAGACTGGCTACACCTTC.

The rearrangement links TRBV29-1 to TRBJ1-2, with 7 bases lining up with TRBD1. Germline V gene lookup returns CDR1 SQVTM and CDR2 ANQGSEA. Unmatched junction bases numbered 6, after V lost 6 bases and J lost 5 bases. This CDR3 is built from 12 residues. DNA of the CDR3: TGCAGCGTCGAGGGGGCCCGTTATGGCTACACCTTC. It specifies CSVEGARYGYTF.

This clone was found many times. The chain has TRBV19 and TRBJ2-1; TRBD2 might be the D (5 bases). CDR1 and CDR2 (germline): LNHDA, SQIVND (reference sequence). Trimming took off 7 bases at V and 4 bases at J, with 17 bases between the two ends. The CDR3 sequence is 15 residues long. CDR3 nucleotides: TGTGCCAGTACCCCCGGGAAAGCGTATTACAATGAGCAGTTCTTC. Its translation is CASTPGKAYYNEQFF.

The genes are TRBV4-3 and TRBJ1-2, with a tentative D call TRBD1 (5 bases). Trimming took off 0 bases at V and 14 bases at J, with 13 bases between the two ends. The CDR3 totals 12 residues. CDR1 is LGHNA and CDR2 is YSLEER in the germline V gene. CDR3: CASSQDLGELTF. DNA for the CDR3: TGCGCCAGCAGCCAAGATCTAGGGGAACTAACCTTC.

V usage is TRBV19 and J usage is TRBJ1-2, with D perhaps TRBD1 (6 bases). This CDR3 comprises 14 residues. Germline CDR1 is LNHDA and CDR2 is SQIVND (reference sequence). The V and J ends lost 5 bases and 1 base respectively, with 11 bases between them. The CDR3 here is CASSPDRINYGYTF. The DNA for the CDR3 is TGTGCCAGTAGTCCGGACAGAATTAACTATGGCTACACCTTC.

This clone has only a few counts. The chain carries TRBV28 and TRBJ2-7, with 9 bases that match TRBD1. With 6 bases clipped from V and 3 bases from J, the junction kept 6 bases outside the gene matches. CDR1 is MDHEN and CDR2 is SYDVKM in the germline V gene. The CDR3 is 14 amino acids. The CDR3 here is CASSNPGQGYEQYF. DNA for the CDR3: TGTGCCAGCAGCAATCCGGGACAGGGCTACGAGCAGTACTTC.

This clone was seen once. The chain couples TRBV25-1 to TRBJ2-5; 7 bases line up with TRBD2. The CDR3 runs to 13 residues. V was clipped by 6 bases and J by 5 bases; unmatched bases: 6. In germline, CDR1 is MGHDK, CDR2 SYGVNS. CDR3 in DNA: TGTGCCAGCAGCGTGGGGGGGGTTGAGACCCAGTACTTC. Residues: CASSVGGVETQYF.